The 19 T cell receptor beta chains below were found in one sample sequenced in a study of regulatory T cells in long-lasting Graves disease. This sample's time point: persistent/refractory GD, antithyroid drugs over 5 years with positive TRAb. The authors made the TCR library using RNA they extracted from PBMCs. To make TCR beta libraries, researchers used iRepertoire HTBI primers and Arm-PCR of CDR3 regions. TCRdb reprocessed the multiplex PCR reads via MiXCR and lists one record per CDR3 protein. The sample has a few hundred thousand distinct CDR3 sequences; 21% are singletons. The specimen was peripheral blood mononuclear cells (PBMCs), collected when the disease was refractory, from a patient treated with antithyroid drugs. All receptors derive from a female donor with Graves disease.

This clonotype was seen only a few times. This chain uses TRBV7-6 with TRBJ2-7, with D tentatively TRBD1 or TRBD2 (5 bases each). V lost 5 bases and J 2 bases, leaving 13 bases between the germline ends. Per the germline V gene, CDR1 is SGHVS and CDR2 is FNYEAQ. The CDR3 is 14 residues long. The CDR3 reads CASSPEVGAYEQYF. Written as DNA, the CDR3 is TGTGCCAGCAGCCCAGAGGTGGGGGCCTACGAGCAGTACTTC.

V is TRBV5-6 and J is TRBJ1-6; TRBD1 agrees at 9 bases. Trimming at V came to 5 bases and at J to 14 bases, leaving 11 bases not matched to a gene. Germline V gene data show CDR1 as SGHDT and CDR2 as YYEEEE. This CDR3 has 14 residues. The CDR3 sequence: CASSQSDRGYSLHF. CDR3 coding DNA: TGTGCCAGCAGTCAGTCGGACAGGGGATATTCCCTCCACTTT.

This clonotype was detected ten times or more. V and J are TRBV2 and TRBJ2-1; 11 nucleotides align to TRBD2. The CDR3 has 16 amino acids. V lost 5 bases, J lost 9 bases, and 12 bases stayed unmatched. Germline-derived CDR1 and CDR2 are SNHLY and FYNNEI. CDR3 nucleotides: TGTGCCAGCAGTAGGGACAAGAGGACTAGCGGGCTTGAGCAGTTCTTC. It encodes CASSRDKRTSGLEQFF.

This clonotype appeared many times. The V and J genes are TRBV11-2 and TRBJ2-7, with 11 positions matching TRBD2. The CDR3 extends over 17 amino acids. Trimming removed 5 bases from V and 3 bases from J; junction bases left unmatched: 12. Germline CDR1 and CDR2: SGHAT and FQNNGV. CDR3 sequence: CASSLGTSGDHYYEQYF. CDR3 nucleotides: TGTGCCAGCAGCCTAGGGACTAGCGGCGATCATTACTACGAGCAGTACTTC.

The chain joins TRBV27 to TRBJ2-7, with D perhaps TRBD2 (5 bases). CDR1 MNHEY and CDR2 SMNVEV come from the germline V gene (reference sequence). V was clipped by 7 bases and J by 6 bases, with 22 bases between them. This CDR3 has 15 amino acids. CDR3 nucleotide sequence: TGTGCCAGCAATCCCCGGGCTAGCTCAATGGCCGAGCAGTACTTC. Encoded protein: CASNPRASSMAEQYF.

This clonotype was seen at least ten times. The chain is built from TRBV28 and TRBJ2-7; TRBD2 aligns across 9 bases. The V gene end was trimmed by 4 bases and the J gene end by 0 bases; junction bases not matched to a gene: 7. CDR3 length: 16 amino acids. Germline V gene data show CDR1 as MDHEN and CDR2 as SYDVKM. The CDR3 is CASSSVLAGFSYEQYF. CDR3 DNA: TGTGCCAGCAGTTCCGTACTAGCGGGCTTCTCCTACGAGCAGTACTTC.

Points on this clonotype: One base away lies a much larger clone, so this may be a sequencing read error. The chain couples TRBV3-1 to TRBJ1-2; D may be TRBD1 (5 bases). The CDR3 sequence is 15 residues long. Germline CDR1 is LGHDT and CDR2 is YNNKEL (reference sequence). The CDR3 nucleotides read TGTGCCAGCAGCTTAGCGGGACGGACTAAATATGGCTACACCTTC. The encoded protein is CASSLAGRTKYGYTF.

The table lists this clonotype with many counts. The chain is built from TRBV12-3 or TRBV12-4 and TRBJ1-1, with D possibly matching TRBD1 (6 bases). Trimming left V 5 bases short and J 4 bases short, with 17 bases between. The CDR3 runs 15 residues. The chain's CDR3 is CASSRDRMGGTEAFF. The CDR3, as DNA: TGTGCCAGCAGTCGCGACAGGATGGGCGGCACTGAAGCTTTCTTT.

The sample holds a few counts of this clonotype. In nucleotides, the CDR3 is TGTGCCAGCAGACAGGGAAAGGGCTCCTACGAGCAGTACTTC. Its protein is CASRQGKGSYEQYF. The chain links TRBV2 to TRBJ2-7; D possibly corresponds to TRBD1 (6 bases). V was trimmed by 6 bases and J by 0 bases, leaving 12 bases between them. Germline V gene data show CDR1 as SNHLY and CDR2 as FYNNEI. CDR3 size: 14 residues. Filled out from reference TRBV2 and TRBJ2-7, the complete variable domain reads EPEVTQTPSHQVTQMGQEVILRCVPISNHLYFYWYRQILGQKVEFLVSFYNNEISEKSEIFDDQFSVERPDGSNFTLKIRSTKLEDSAMYFCASRQGKGSYEQYFGPGTRLTVT.

This clonotype occurred many times. V usage is TRBV12-3 or TRBV12-4 and J usage is TRBJ2-7, with no clear D. The CDR3 extends over 12 amino acids. V lost 3 bases and J lost 7, with 10 bases in between. This CDR3 reads CASSFGAGEQYF. Written as DNA, the CDR3 is TGTGCCAGCAGTTTCGGAGCCGGGGAGCAGTACTTC.

This clonotype appeared many times. Written as DNA, the CDR3 is TGTGCCAGCAGTTACGGTTGGGACACTGAAGCTTTCTTT. Its translation: CASSYGWDTEAFF. The chain carries TRBV6-5 and TRBJ1-1; no firm D call. Looked up from germline, CDR1 is MNHEY and CDR2 is SVGAGI. Deletions cut 2 bases from V and 3 bases from J, with 7 bases between. The CDR3 is 13 amino acids.

This clonotype was counted ten times or more. The gene calls are TRBV28 and TRBJ1-6; the match to TRBD1 covers 8 bases. J lost 7 bases, V lost 5 bases, and 7 bases had no gene match. This CDR3 is built from 15 residues. In germline, CDR1 is MDHEN, CDR2 SYDVKM. The CDR3 nucleotides are TGTGCCAGCAGTCCTAGGGACAGGATAAATTCACCCCTCCACTTT. Translating it yields CASSPRDRINSPLHF.

This clonotype was seen repeatedly, ten times or more. The chain recombines TRBV20-1 with TRBJ2-7, with D perhaps TRBD1 (6 bases). CDR1 is DFQATT and CDR2 is SNEGSKA in the germline V gene (reference sequence). V was cut by 1 base and J by 2 bases, with 9 bases left in between. The CDR3 spans 13 residues. For the CDR3, the DNA is TGCAGTGCTAGAGGTGAGGGGGCCTACGAGCAGTACTTC. It specifies CSARGEGAYEQYF.

This clonotype was counted only a few times. The rearrangement links TRBV2 to TRBJ2-3; 9 nucleotides agree with TRBD2. Germline CDR1 is SNHLY and CDR2 is FYNNEI. This CDR3 region has 21 residues. Trimming cost V 1 base and J 2 bases; bases outside gene matches: 19. The CDR3 region is CASSEGRRLAGARNHTDTQYF. The DNA for the CDR3 is TGTGCCAGCAGTGAAGGCCGGCGGTTAGCGGGAGCACGGAACCACACAGATACGCAGTATTTT.

This clonotype was observed a handful of times. The chain uses TRBV20-1 and TRBJ1-5; a possible D gene is TRBD1 (6 bases). The germline V gene encodes CDR1 DFQATT and CDR2 SNEGSKA (reference sequence). The CDR3 sequence is 18 residues long. V shed 4 bases and J shed 5 bases, with 27 bases lying between them. The CDR3 region is CSANGFSEQGNSDQPQHF. CDR3 bases: TGCAGTGCTAACGGTTTTAGCGAACAGGGTAATTCGGATCAGCCCCAGCATTTT.

This clonotype has a count of ten or more. The chain has TRBV7-2 and TRBJ2-6; D possibly corresponds to TRBD1 (6 bases). This CDR3 is built from 15 residues. Trimming cost V 5 bases and J 1 base, with 9 bases left between them. CDR1 and CDR2 from the germline V gene are SGHTA and FQGNSA. The CDR3 region is CASSPRGSGANVLTF. The CDR3 DNA follows: TGTGCCAGCAGCCCCAGGGGTTCTGGGGCCAACGTCCTGACTTTC.

The J gene is TRBJ2-5, the V gene TRBV5-1, with D perhaps matching TRBD1 or TRBD2 (5 bases each). Germline lookup yields CDR1 SGHRS and CDR2 YFSETQ. With 3 bases removed from V and 6 bases from J, the gap between germline ends came to 15 bases. This CDR3 spans 14 amino acids. This CDR3 is CASSWNGAGQTQYF. The DNA of the CDR3 is TGCGCCAGCAGCTGGAACGGGGCAGGGCAGACCCAGTACTTC.

This clonotype was seen many times. The CDR3 bases are TGTGCCAGCAGTTTACAGACTCAAGAGACCCAGTACTTC. Its translation: CASSLQTQETQYF. The chain is built from TRBV27 and TRBJ2-5; D remains unclear. Germline CDR1 and CDR2: MNHEY and SMNVEV (reference sequence). V dropped 2 bases and J dropped 2 bases, with 6 bases sitting between them. The length of the CDR3 is 13 residues.

The V call is TRBV7-9, the J call TRBJ1-4, with D possibly matching TRBD1 (5 bases). This CDR3 spans 15 amino acids. Trimming removed 5 bases at V and 8 bases at J, with 18 bases between. Germline CDR1 and CDR2: SEHNR and FQNEAQ (reference sequence). CDR3 nucleotides: TGTGCCAGCAGCCTCTCGACCACAGGAGGGGAAAAACTGTTTTTT. Translating it yields CASSLSTTGGEKLFF.